The clone carrying this T cell receptor (beta chain) was detected a few times. Its antigen is as yet unknown. This entry belongs to a study of cytomegalovirus exposure and HLA in healthy donors. The study's findings and limits: V- and J-gene trimming of TCR beta was linked (in a later analysis) to a missense DCLRE1C variant. In a later analysis, 16,951 TCR beta sequences were associated with HLA alleles at 0.05 false discovery rate.

PCR employed 60 Vbeta and 13 Jbeta primers. Assay used: immunoSEQ multiplex PCR; TCRdb lists only in-frame clones, some missing. The data hold 110,000 or so clones, with around four fifths observed a single time. V was clipped by 4 bases and J by 5 bases; unmatched bases: 8. The CDR3 covers 15 residues. Germline CDR1 is SGHNT and CDR2 is YENEEA. V gene TRBV11-3 combines with J gene TRBJ2-5; 9 bases line up with TRBD1. The origin of this receptor is a man aged 30 to 45 in good health and CMV-seronegative. Input material: PBMCs. CDR3 region: CASSSGQGLGETQYF. The CDR3 coding sequence is TGTGCCAGCAGCTCGGGACAGGGATTGGGGGAGACCCAGTACTTC.